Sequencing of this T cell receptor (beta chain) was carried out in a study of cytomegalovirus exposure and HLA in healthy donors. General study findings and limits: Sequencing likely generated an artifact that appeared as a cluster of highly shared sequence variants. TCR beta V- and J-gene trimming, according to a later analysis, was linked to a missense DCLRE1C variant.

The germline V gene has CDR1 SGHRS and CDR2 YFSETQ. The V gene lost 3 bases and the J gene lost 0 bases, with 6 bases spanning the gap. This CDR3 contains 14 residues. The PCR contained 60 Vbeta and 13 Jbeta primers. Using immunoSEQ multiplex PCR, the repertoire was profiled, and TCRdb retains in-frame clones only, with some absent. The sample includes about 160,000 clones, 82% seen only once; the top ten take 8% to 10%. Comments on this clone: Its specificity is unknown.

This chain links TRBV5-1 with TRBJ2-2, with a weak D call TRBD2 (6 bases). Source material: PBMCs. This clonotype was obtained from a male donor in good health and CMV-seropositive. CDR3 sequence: CASSWGANTGELFF. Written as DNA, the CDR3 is TGCGCCAGCAGCTGGGGGGCGAACACCGGGGAGCTGTTTTTT. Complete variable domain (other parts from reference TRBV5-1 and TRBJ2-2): KAGVTQTPRYLIKTRGQQVTLSCSPISGHRSVSWYQQTPGQGLQFLFEYFSETQRNKGNFPGRFSGRQFSNSRSEMNVSTLELGDSALYLCASSWGANTGELFFGEGSRLTVL.